These 27 T cell receptor beta chains share one sample of origin, sequenced in a study of cytomegalovirus exposure and HLA in healthy donors. The PCR ran on 60 Vbeta and 13 Jbeta primers. Data came from immunoSEQ multiplex PCR; TCRdb stores just in-frame clones and leaves some out. The top ten clones hold around 1.6% of a sample with about 180,000 clones, roughly four fifths of them seen once. Sequencing was carried out using PBMCs. These receptors were obtained from a man aged 18 to 29 in good health and CMV-seronegative.

This clone has only a few counts. The chain has TRBV29-1 and TRBJ2-7; 7 bases are shared with TRBD1. Trimming removed 6 bases from V and 0 bases from J; junction bases left unmatched: 11. Germline CDR1 reads SQVTM; CDR2 reads ANQGSEA. The CDR3 is 15 residues long. The CDR3 DNA reads TGCAGCGTGAAGGGACAGCGAAAAAGCTCCTACGAGCAGTACTTC. Translation: CSVKGQRKSSYEQYF.

The chain links TRBV7-8 to TRBJ2-5; unclear D gene. Per germline, CDR1 SGHVS and CDR2 FQNEAQ. V lost 8 bases, J lost 7 bases, and 8 bases lay in between. This CDR3 contains 10 residues. CDR3 bases: TGTGCCAGCTCCCCCGGGACCCAGTACTTC. Its protein product is CASSPGTQYF.

In nucleotides, the CDR3 is TGTGCCAGCAGCCTACAACAGGGTTGGACAGATACGCAGTATTTT. It codes for CASSLQQGWTDTQYF. The rearrangement joins TRBV11-2 to TRBJ2-3; possibly TRBD1 for D (6 bases). Germline CDR1 and CDR2: SGHAT and FQNNGV. With 5 bases removed from V and 3 bases from J, the gap between germline ends came to 15 bases. This CDR3 contains 15 residues.

The sample holds one count of this clone. The chain carries TRBV5-8 and TRBJ1-2, with TRBD1 identical over 9 bases. CDR1 is SGHTS and CDR2 is YDEGEE in the germline V gene. V lost 4 bases, J lost 2 bases, and 6 bases stayed unmatched. The CDR3 is made up of 15 amino acids. This CDR3 reads CASSLPGTGNYGYTF. CDR3 DNA: TGTGCCAGCAGCCTCCCCGGGACAGGGAACTATGGCTACACCTTC. The full variable domain, with the rest looked up from reference TRBV5-8 and TRBJ1-2, is EAGVTQSPTHLIKTRGQQATLRCSPISGHTSVYWYQQALGLGLQFLLWYDEGEERNRGNFPPRFSGRQFPNYSSELNVNALELEDSALYLCASSLPGTGNYGYTFGSGTRLTVV.

The chain joins TRBV6-1 to TRBJ2-5; TRBD2 aligns across 9 bases. The germline CDR1 and CDR2 sequences are MNHNS and SASEGT. The V gene end was trimmed by 4 bases and the J gene end by 6 bases; junction bases not matched to a gene: 6. This CDR3 region has 14 residues. The CDR3 sequence: CASSGVAGEKTQYF. The CDR3 DNA reads TGTGCCAGCAGTGGGGTAGCGGGGGAAAAGACCCAGTACTTC.

The rearrangement links TRBV29-1 to TRBJ1-5; 7 bases match TRBD1. Losses at the gene ends were 7 bases for V and 4 bases for J; bases not matched to a gene: 4. This CDR3 has 12 residues. CDR1 and CDR2 (germline): SQVTM, ANQGSEA. The CDR3 DNA follows: TGCAGCGCGAAACAGGGGAATCAGCCCCAGCATTTT. This gives the protein CSAKQGNQPQHF.

The gene calls are TRBV19 and TRBJ2-1; no firm D call. Trimming took off 5 bases at V and 5 bases at J, with 4 bases between the two ends. This CDR3 spans 11 amino acids. CDR1 is LNHDA and CDR2 is SQIVND in the germline V gene (reference sequence). The CDR3 loop reads CASSLHNEQFF. CDR3 coding DNA: TGTGCCAGTAGTCTACACAATGAGCAGTTCTTC.

The CDR3 DNA reads TGTGCCAGCAGCTCCGGACAGCTTAGCAATCAGCCCCAGCATTTT. This encodes CASSSGQLSNQPQHF. V gene TRBV7-2 combines with J gene TRBJ1-5; D is perhaps TRBD1 (6 bases). The CDR3 consists of 15 residues. CDR1 and CDR2 (germline): SGHTA, FQGNSA. Trimming shortened V by 4 bases and J by 0 bases, and 10 bases separated the two germline ends.

The chain recombines TRBV9 with TRBJ1-3; 8 bases fit TRBD1. Germline assignment: CDR1 SGDLS and CDR2 YYNGEE. V was clipped by 2 bases and J by 0 bases; unmatched bases: 4. This CDR3 has 16 amino acids. The CDR3 here is CASSVGQANSGNTIYF. Here the CDR3 DNA reads TGTGCCAGCAGCGTGGGACAGGCGAACTCTGGAAACACCATATATTTT. The full variable domain, its missing parts supplied by reference TRBV9 and TRBJ1-3, is DSGVTQTPKHLITATGQRVTLRCSPRSGDLSVYWYQQSLDQGLQFLIQYYNGEERAKGNILERFSAQQFPDLHSELNLSSLELGDSALYFCASSVGQANSGNTIYFGEGSWLTVV.

The chain uses TRBV7-3 and TRBJ2-2; possible D gene TRBD2, 6 bases. Germline V gives CDR1 SGHTA, CDR2 FQGTGA. Trimming pared 3 bases from V and 4 bases from J, leaving 12 bases between. CDR3 length: 15 residues. The CDR3 here is CASSFGGESTGELFF. In nucleotides, the CDR3 is TGTGCCAGCAGCTTCGGAGGGGAGAGCACCGGGGAGCTGTTTTTT.

The genes are TRBV6-6 and TRBJ1-3; maybe TRBD1 (6 bases). V was trimmed by 6 bases and J by 4 bases, leaving 13 bases between them. The CDR3 contains 14 residues. Per germline, CDR1 MNHNY and CDR2 SVGAGI (reference sequence). CDR3 nucleotide sequence: TGTGCCAGCAGGATCCGGGGGGCCGGAAACACCATATATTTT. It codes for CASRIRGAGNTIYF.

The chain uses TRBV7-2 and TRBJ1-6; D perhaps matches TRBD1 (5 bases). V dropped 1 base and J dropped 5 bases, with 12 bases sitting between them. The CDR3 spans 16 residues. Germline CDR1 is SGHTA and CDR2 is FQGNSA. This CDR3 reads CASSLVGGANNSPLHF. CDR3 DNA: TGTGCCAGCAGCTTAGTTGGAGGGGCGAATAATTCACCCCTCCACTTT.

This sequence joins TRBV4-1 and TRBJ1-2, with D possibly TRBD1 on 6 matching bases. V shed 3 bases and J shed 5 bases, with 16 bases lying between them. The germline V gene encodes CDR1 MGHRA and CDR2 YSYEKL. The CDR3 has 15 amino acids. The CDR3 nucleotides are TGCGCCAGCAGCCAGGGAGAAGGGGGTAGTTATGGCTACACCTTC. It encodes CASSQGEGGSYGYTF.

The chain combines TRBV5-6 with TRBJ2-7; 9 bases agree with TRBD2. J gave up 6 bases and V 2 bases, and 9 bases lay outside the gene matches. Germline lookup yields CDR1 SGHDT and CDR2 YYEEEE. The CDR3 contains 15 residues. The CDR3 DNA reads as TGTGCCAGCAGCTTATTAGGTAGCGGGGGTTCCGAGCAGTACTTC. It codes for CASSLLGSGGSEQYF.

Concerning this clone itself: Other DNA sequences in the same sample also yield this CDR3. The CDR3 is CASSSGTANTEAFF. The CDR3 bases are TGCGCCAGCAGCTCGGGGACAGCAAACACTGAAGCTTTCTTT. The V call is TRBV5-1, the J call TRBJ1-1; 7 nucleotides match TRBD1. V lost 3 bases and J lost 2; bases outside the gene matches: 4. The germline CDR1 and CDR2 sequences are SGHRS and YFSETQ. This CDR3 is 14 amino acids long.

The gene calls are TRBV29-1 and TRBJ1-2; TRBD1 might be the D (5 bases). Trimming took off 3 bases at V and 4 bases at J, with 12 bases between the two ends. This CDR3 spans 13 amino acids. Germline lookup yields CDR1 SQVTM and CDR2 ANQGSEA. CDR3 protein: CSVDKEGTYGYTF. DNA of the CDR3: TGCAGCGTTGATAAGGAGGGGACCTATGGCTACACCTTC.

The V call is TRBV9, the J call TRBJ1-3; D remains unclear. The CDR3 has 16 residues. The germline gives CDR1 SGDLS, CDR2 YYNGEE. V lost 0 bases, J lost 0 bases, and 10 bases lay in between. The CDR3 bases are TGTGCCAGCAGCGTAGACCTCCGAGGCTCTGGAAACACCATATATTTT. Translated: CASSVDLRGSGNTIYF.

This chain links TRBV7-8 with TRBJ2-3, with a weak D call TRBD2 (7 bases). The CDR3 is made up of 15 amino acids. The germline CDR1 and CDR2 sequences are SGHVS and FQNEAQ. Trimming removed 4 bases at V and 3 bases at J, with 14 bases between. The CDR3 here is CASSSRGGGTDTQYF. In DNA form, the CDR3 reads TGTGCCAGCAGCTCTAGAGGGGGGGGGACAGATACGCAGTATTTT.

This chain connects TRBV11-2 to TRBJ1-2; 7 nucleotides line up with TRBD1. Germline V CDR1 and CDR2: SGHAT, FQNNGV. The CDR3 length is 14 residues. Losses at the gene ends were 4 bases for V and 4 bases for J; bases not matched to a gene: 6. This chain's CDR3 is CASSSYRGTYGYTF. DNA for the CDR3: TGTGCCAGCAGCTCTTACAGGGGAACCTATGGCTACACCTTC.

In this sample, this clone turned up a few times. V is TRBV9 and J is TRBJ1-2, with D maybe TRBD1 (6 bases). This CDR3 has 11 amino acids. Deletions cut 4 bases from V and 10 bases from J, with 11 bases between. Per the germline V gene, CDR1 is SGDLS and CDR2 is YYNGEE. CDR3 bases: TGTGCCAGCAGCATCGGACAGTACTACACCTTC. Protein product: CASSIGQYYTF.

J is TRBJ1-6 and V is TRBV14, with 7 bases matching TRBD1. Germline CDR1 SGHDN, CDR2 FVKESK. V shed 4 bases and J 9 bases; nucleotides not matched to a gene: 6. CDR3 size: 14 residues. The chain's CDR3 is CASSRTGVASPLHF. The CDR3 DNA reads TGTGCCAGCAGCCGAACAGGGGTCGCTTCACCCCTCCACTTT.

V gene TRBV27 combines with J gene TRBJ1-5; D is possibly TRBD1 (6 bases). CDR1 and CDR2 (germline): MNHEY, SMNVEV (reference sequence). V was shortened by 5 bases and J by 5 bases, with 25 bases between the two germline ends. The CDR3 runs 18 residues. CDR3 coding DNA: TGTGCCAGCAGTCCCATTTCGCCCCAGGAGGGGGGGGATCAGCCCCAGCATTTT. The encoded protein is CASSPISPQEGGDQPQHF.

CDR3 amino acids: CASRGPGTEKLFF. DNA for the CDR3: TGTGCCAGCAGGGGTCCAGGTACCGAAAAACTGTTTTTT. The chain has TRBV6-5 and TRBJ1-4; D remains ambiguous. Germline CDR1 MNHEY, CDR2 SVGAGI. The CDR3 covers 13 residues. V shed 6 bases and J shed 8 bases, with 13 bases lying between them.

The chain employs TRBV27 and TRBJ1-2; 8 bases fit TRBD1. The CDR3 runs to 18 residues. Germline loops: CDR1 MNHEY, CDR2 SMNVEV (reference sequence). The V and J ends lost 0 bases and 7 bases, in that order; junction bases with no gene match: 16. The DNA of the CDR3 is TGTGCCAGCAGTTTATCATCGCCCGGGACAGGCCCCCTGGCTGGCTACACCTTC. Encoded protein: CASSLSSPGTGPLAGYTF.

This clone was found a few times. This chain connects TRBV28 to TRBJ2-7; D not certain. The CDR3 spans 13 residues. Germline V gene sequence: CDR1 MDHEN, CDR2 SYDVKM. The germline V and J ends were trimmed by 6 bases and 4 bases, with 13 bases remaining between them. CDR3: CASSTYGRYEQYF. For the CDR3, the DNA is TGTGCCAGCAGCACATATGGCAGGTACGAGCAGTACTTC. The variable domain in full, completed from reference TRBV28 and TRBJ2-7, reads DVKVTQSSRYLVKRTGEKVFLECVQDMDHENMFWYRQDPGLGLRLIYFSYDVKMKEKGDIPEGYSVSREKKERFSLILESASTNQTSMYLCASSTYGRYEQYFGPGTRLTVT.

The table lists this clone with a count of one. The chain couples TRBV19 to TRBJ2-2; D is uncertain. Germline CDR1 is LNHDA and CDR2 is SQIVND (reference sequence). Trimming took off 8 bases at V and 0 bases at J, with 7 bases between the two ends. The CDR3 runs 13 residues. Here the CDR3 reads CASAVANTGELFF. The CDR3 nucleotides read TGTGCCAGTGCGGTCGCGAACACCGGGGAGCTGTTTTTT.

The chain links TRBV28 to TRBJ2-1; 7 nucleotides agree with TRBD2. With V trimmed by 7 bases and J by 8 bases, 17 bases remained unmatched. The CDR3 contains 16 residues. Germline CDR1 reads MDHEN; CDR2 reads SYDVKM. The CDR3 sequence: CASTSPGPGRNDEQFF. The CDR3, as DNA: TGTGCCAGCACCTCCCCGGGCCCCGGGAGGAACGATGAGCAGTTCTTC. Combining the CDR3 with reference TRBV28 and TRBJ2-1 gives the whole variable domain DVKVTQSSRYLVKRTGEKVFLECVQDMDHENMFWYRQDPGLGLRLIYFSYDVKMKEKGDIPEGYSVSREKKERFSLILESASTNQTSMYLCASTSPGPGRNDEQFFGPGTRLTVL.